This T cell receptor beta chain is drawn from a study of blood T cell repertoires in COVID-19. About the study: Sites in the United States, Italy and Spain provided acute and convalescent COVID-19 samples.

J was trimmed by 1 base and V by 5 bases; bases with no gene match: 9. CDR3 length equals 18 residues. CDR1 and CDR2 (germline): SGHTA, FQGNSA. Produced via immunoSEQ multiplex PCR; TCRdb's table is partial and in-frame only. The repertoire holds 130,000 to 150,000 clones, with approximately 84% as singletons. The chain links TRBV7-2 to TRBJ2-1; 12 nucleotides match TRBD2. The sequenced sample was PBMCs or T cells enriched from blood (not recorded which). This clonotype originated in a man in his forties with acute COVID-19. The CDR3 DNA reads as TGTGCCAGCAGCACTCCTAGCGGGGGGGCGGCTTCCTACAATGAGCAGTTCTTC. It yields the protein CASSTPSGGAASYNEQFF.